This T cell receptor (beta chain) originates from a study of siplizumab effects on memory and regulatory T cells. Unstimulated naive, memory, effector memory and TEMRA subsets underwent sequencing in three donor pairs. Study-wide findings and caveats: Suppressive function of proliferating Tregs from siplizumab cultures was not confirmed.

About this clone itself: The target antigen is unknown.

This table comes from immunoSEQ multiplex PCR, and its TCRdb copy is limited to in-frame clones, with some not included. The data contain under 70,000 clones, 79% of them singletons. V dropped 3 bases and J dropped 4; count of bases not matched to a gene: 4. CDR3 length: 15 amino acids. The germline gives CDR1 LGHNT, CDR2 FRNRAP. Sequenced material: memory CD4+ T cells sorted from blood. The receptor's source is a human donor in good health. J is TRBJ2-5 and V is TRBV12-5; 11 bases fit TRBD2. The CDR3 DNA reads as TGTGCTAGTGGTTTTAGCGGGGGGGCGTCAGAGACCCAGTACTTC. It codes for CASGFSGGASETQYF.